This T cell receptor (beta chain) was sequenced during a study of T-cell reconstitution after alpha-beta-depleted transplantation in children. A few counts support this clonotype. The target antigen is unknown. This sample's TCRbeta library carried unique molecular identifier barcodes. TCRdb independently ran MiXCR on the PCR reads; one entry per CDR3 protein. The sample lists over 100,000 distinct CDR3 sequences, approximately 10% occurring once. Points from the study as a whole: At one year after transplant, newly produced T cells mostly accounted for T-cell counts and diversity. After transplant, at about two months, alpha-beta T cells were reportedly derived from several hundred expanded graft clones. Recipient T cells and thymic progenitors that survived gave rise to the high TCRbeta diversity observed at day 60 in some patients.

V gave up 5 bases and J gave up 4 bases; unmatched junction bases: 5. This CDR3 has 15 amino acids. Germline values: CDR1 SGHVS, CDR2 FNYEAQ. The V gene is TRBV7-6, the J gene TRBJ2-2, with 9 bases identical to TRBD2. Source: PBMCs, taken before TCRalphabeta/CD19-depleted stem cell transplant. The TCR comes from a boy between 2 and 10 years old with acute lymphoblastic leukemia, due to receive a stem cell transplant. The CDR3 region is CASSLLTSGTGELFF. The CDR3 DNA reads TGTGCCAGCAGCCTCCTGACTAGCGGCACCGGGGAGCTGTTTTTT.